These T cell receptor beta chains were read from a single sample in a study of blood T cells in healthy people across ages. Using its own MiXCR run on the 5' RACE reads, TCRdb lists one record per CDR3 protein. The data hold 800,000 or so distinct CDR3 sequences, with around 50% observed a single time. The specimen was blood. The receptors were gathered from an elderly man in good health. CDR3s include the opening cysteine and the closing phenylalanine or tryptophan. D genes are given only for firm matches. Some rows have no size entry. The others give once, few or many, or a class for an expanded clone.

D: TRBD2
J: TRBJ2-7
size: NA
V: TRBV10-3
CDR3: CATSSAGGPSEQYF
DNA: TGTGCCACGTCCTCGGCGGGAGGGCCGTCCGAGCAGTACTTC

D: NA
J: TRBJ2-5
size: NA
V: TRBV7-9
CDR3: CASSLVGPRQETQYF
DNA: TGTGCCAGCAGCTTAGTTGGCCCCAGACAAGAGACCCAGTACTTC

D: NA
J: TRBJ2-1
size: NA
V: TRBV7-2
CDR3: CASSLGKQLLLSGEQFF
DNA: TGTGCCAGCAGCTTAGGAAAACAGCTACTTCTTAGTGGTGAGCAGTTCTTC

D: TRBD1
J: TRBJ1-5
size: NA
V: TRBV20-1
CDR3: CSASWGQDGQPQHF
DNA: TGCAGTGCCAGCTGGGGACAGGATGGTCAGCCCCAGCATTTT

D: NA
J: TRBJ2-7
size: few
V: TRBV7-2
CDR3: CASSLDAISYEQYF
DNA: TGTGCCAGCAGCTTAGACGCAATTTCCTACGAGCAGTACTTC

D: NA
J: TRBJ2-5
size: many
V: TRBV2
CDR3: CASSELGETQYF
DNA: TGTGCCAGCAGTGAGTTAGGGGAGACCCAGTACTTC

D: TRBD1
J: TRBJ2-5
size: NA
V: TRBV18
CDR3: CASSHGTAEGRETQYF
DNA: TGTGCCAGCTCACACGGGACAGCCGAGGGTAGGGAGACCCAGTACTTC

D: NA
J: TRBJ2-1
size: few
V: TRBV4-1
CDR3: CASSQIRGEQFF
DNA: TGCGCCAGCAGCCAAATACGAGGTGAGCAGTTCTTC

D: NA
J: TRBJ1-2
size: many
V: TRBV5-1
CDR3: CASSSEALYGYTF
DNA: TGCGCCAGCAGCTCGGAGGCGCTTTATGGCTACACCTTC

D: NA
J: TRBJ1-2
size: NA
V: TRBV7-9
CDR3: CASSLAGDGYYGYTF
DNA: TGTGCCAGCAGCTTAGCAGGTGACGGTTACTATGGCTACACCTTC

D: NA
J: TRBJ2-5
size: few
V: TRBV28
CDR3: CASSGRLETQYF
DNA: TGTGCCAGCAGTGGGAGATTGGAGACCCAGTACTTC

D: TRBD1
J: TRBJ1-4
size: few
V: TRBV6-6
CDR3: CASRGQGINEKLFF
DNA: TGTGCCAGCAGGGGACAGGGTATCAATGAAAAACTGTTTTTT

D: NA
J: TRBJ2-7
size: few
V: TRBV18
CDR3: CASSPPTGAVYEQYF
DNA: TGTGCCAGCTCACCCCCAACGGGGGCGGTTTACGAGCAGTACTTC

D: NA
J: TRBJ2-1
size: NA
V: TRBV2
CDR3: CASSDGEVPEQFF
DNA: TGTGCCAGCAGTGACGGGGAGGTTCCTGAGCAGTTCTTC

D: TRBD2
J: TRBJ2-1
size: NA
V: TRBV2
CDR3: CASRDGLAREQFF
DNA: TGTGCCAGCAGAGACGGACTAGCGAGGGAGCAGTTCTTC